This TCR beta chain is from a study of glioma-infiltrating T cells (dated by TCRdb to 2016 to 2018). Looking at the study overall: Sequencing of TCR alpha- and beta-chain repertoires was performed on glioma tissue, on non-neoplastic brain tissue, and on matched peripheral blood mononuclear cells. To gauge divergence between tissue and blood T-cell populations, every tissue-infiltrating repertoire was compared against the peripheral blood repertoire from the same patient. The paired cohort comprised three low-grade glioma patients, roughly 8 primary glioblastoma patients and three non-glioma patients contributing non-neoplastic brain tissue.

V sheds 3 bases and J sheds 7 bases, leaving 13 bases between their ends. Per the germline V gene (reference sequence), DFQATT is the CDR1 and SNEGSKA is the CDR2. The CDR3 measures 14 amino acids from cysteine to phenylalanine. The CDR3 DNA has 42 bases and is translated from base 1. Here is what the overall study found, with its caveats: Group comparisons were based on small numbers of patients: three non-neoplastic, three low-grade glioma and 7 to 9 glioblastoma patients. In non-neoplastic patients, VJ-independent divergence between tissue and blood fell below expectation, whereas in all gliomas, and especially in low-grade gliomas, the divergence rose above expectation. Very few CDR3 sequences were shared between tissue and blood, attributed to high CDR3 diversity and limited sampling.

The iRepertoire nested amplicon-rescue multiplex PCR (arm-PCR) platform was used to amplify TCR alpha and beta CDR3 regions from RNA. The input for one-step reverse transcription and amplification was about 90-400 ng of tissue mRNA or PBMC total RNA. Following bead purification, Illumina adapters were added through a secondary multiplex PCR, and the libraries were then gel-purified between 200 and 400 bp. The libraries contained internal 6-nucleotide barcodes that were used for demultiplexing. Sequencing of libraries was performed on an Illumina MiSeq with 2x220 or 2x250 nucleotide paired-end reads. The published analysis was carried out like this. Paired reads were merged with FLASH 1.2.11 and aligned to the GRCh37 human genome with BWA-MEM before extracting TRA and TRB reads. An IMGT-derived reference of cassette sequences and CDR3 motifs, with pseudogenes included, was used for V and J assignment. Three-frame translation of reads was performed, and productive CDR3s were defined as those with a C...FGXG motif and no stop codons. A clonotype was defined as a unique combination of a V-J cassette pair and a CDR3 amino acid sequence. Reads were filtered by Hamming distance, thresholded by each sample's sequence error rate in mapped regions. TCRdb reran the public reads through fastp at Q25 and MiXCR, keeping productive beta chains. Rows are unified per CDR3 protein, each entry keeping the most common DNA and genes. TCRdb's processing, not the authors' own work, is the source of the V and J calls. This sample holds 100,000 to 150,000 distinct CDR3 sequences; 24% were observed only once. The leading ten clones occupy 27% of the sample.

This clonotype was observed at least ten times. It has no known antigen specificity. No much larger clonotype is one base removed from it; base qualities were not supplied. The sample consisted of glioma tissue, nonneoplastic brain tissue, or PBMCs (not recorded which). Recombination connected TRBV20-1 to TRBJ1-6, with TRBD1 as a weak D call on 6 bases. The TCR was taken from a human donor with low-grade glioma or glioblastoma, undergoing nonglioma brain surgery, or in good health (not recorded which). The DNA sequence is given as TGCAGTGCTAGTCGACAGGAATGGAATTCACCCCTCCACTTT. It is translated as CSASRQEWNSPLHF.